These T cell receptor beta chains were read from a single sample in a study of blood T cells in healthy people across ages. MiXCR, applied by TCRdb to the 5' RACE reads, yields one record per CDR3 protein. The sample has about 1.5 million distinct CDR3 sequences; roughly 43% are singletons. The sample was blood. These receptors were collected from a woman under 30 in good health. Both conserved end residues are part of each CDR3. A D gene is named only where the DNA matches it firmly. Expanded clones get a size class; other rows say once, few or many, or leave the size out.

CDR3 protein: CASSSYRRGDAYEQYF; CDR3 DNA: TGTGCCAGCAGTTCCTACAGGAGGGGGGATGCCTACGAGCAGTACTTC; J gene: TRBJ2-7; clone size: NA; D gene: NA; V gene: TRBV25-1
CDR3 protein: CASSSLVKTQYF; CDR3 DNA: TGTGCCAGCAGCAGTTTGGTGAAGACCCAGTACTTC; J gene: TRBJ2-5; clone size: NA; D gene: NA; V gene: TRBV6-2/TRBV6-3
CDR3 protein: CASRQGGTGEKLFF; CDR3 DNA: TGTGCCAGTCGCCAGGGGGGAACGGGTGAAAAACTGTTTTTT; J gene: TRBJ1-4; clone size: NA; D gene: TRBD1; V gene: TRBV27
CDR3 protein: CASSLQTGGQETQYF; CDR3 DNA: TGCGCCAGCAGCCTACAAACGGGAGGGCAAGAGACCCAGTACTTC; J gene: TRBJ2-5; clone size: NA; D gene: TRBD2; V gene: TRBV4-3
CDR3 protein: CASSQIDRAEQYF; CDR3 DNA: TGTGCCAGCAGCCAGATCGACAGGGCCGAGCAGTACTTC; J gene: TRBJ2-7; clone size: NA; D gene: TRBD1; V gene: TRBV3-1
CDR3 protein: CASSLVAALPEAFF; CDR3 DNA: TGTGCCAGCAGCTTGGTGGCAGCGCTCCCTGAAGCTTTCTTT; J gene: TRBJ1-1; clone size: few; D gene: NA; V gene: TRBV5-6
CDR3 protein: CASSYWTGDPYEQYF; CDR3 DNA: TGCGCCAGCAGCTATTGGACAGGGGACCCCTACGAGCAGTACTTC; J gene: TRBJ2-7; clone size: NA; D gene: TRBD1; V gene: TRBV5-1
CDR3 protein: CASLRLLAVRSNEQYF; CDR3 DNA: TGTGCCAGCCTTCGGCTCTTAGCGGTTCGAAGTAATGAGCAGTACTTC; J gene: TRBJ2-7; clone size: NA; D gene: NA; V gene: TRBV6-5
CDR3 protein: CASSQDPGLAAFHTQYF; CDR3 DNA: TGTGCCAGCAGCCAAGATCCCGGACTAGCCGCTTTTCATACGCAGTATTTT; J gene: TRBJ2-3; clone size: NA; D gene: TRBD2; V gene: TRBV14
CDR3 protein: CASSFWSAPYEQYF; CDR3 DNA: TGTGCCAGCAGTTTCTGGTCAGCCCCCTACGAGCAGTACTTC; J gene: TRBJ2-7; clone size: NA; D gene: NA; V gene: TRBV28
CDR3 protein: CASSLGQAEIGGYTF; CDR3 DNA: TGCGCCAGCAGCCTGGGACAGGCGGAGATTGGTGGCTACACCTTC; J gene: TRBJ1-2; clone size: NA; D gene: TRBD1; V gene: TRBV4-3
CDR3 protein: CASQEGNYNTEAFF; CDR3 DNA: TGTGCCTCCCAGGAGGGGAATTACAATACTGAAGCTTTCTTT; J gene: TRBJ1-1; clone size: NA; D gene: NA; V gene: TRBV30
CDR3 protein: CASSGDGTQYF; CDR3 DNA: TGTGCCAGCAGTGGGGATGGTACGCAGTATTTT; J gene: TRBJ2-3; clone size: NA; D gene: NA; V gene: TRBV2
CDR3 protein: CASSQDNDWTYEQYF; CDR3 DNA: TGCGCCAGCAGCCAAGATAATGACTGGACCTACGAGCAGTACTTC; J gene: TRBJ2-7; clone size: few; D gene: NA; V gene: TRBV4-3
CDR3 protein: CSAREQGRSSYNSPLHF; CDR3 DNA: TGCAGTGCCAGAGAGCAGGGAAGGAGCTCCTATAATTCACCCCTCCACTTT; J gene: TRBJ1-6; clone size: NA; D gene: NA; V gene: TRBV20-1
CDR3 protein: CASSLTDDTEAFF; CDR3 DNA: TGTGCCAGCAGCTTAACGGATGACACTGAAGCTTTCTTT; J gene: TRBJ1-1; clone size: few; D gene: NA; V gene: TRBV7-3
CDR3 protein: CASTTQRGTDTQYF; CDR3 DNA: TGTGCCAGTACCACCCAGCGGGGCACAGATACGCAGTATTTT; J gene: TRBJ2-3; clone size: NA; D gene: NA; V gene: TRBV7-2
CDR3 protein: CASSRWTTGNQPQHF; CDR3 DNA: TGCGCCAGCAGCCGATGGACCACGGGCAATCAGCCCCAGCATTTT; J gene: TRBJ1-5; clone size: NA; D gene: NA; V gene: TRBV4-1
CDR3 protein: CASSLWGPSGRALSYNEQFF; CDR3 DNA: TGTGCCAGCAGTTTATGGGGTCCTAGCGGGAGGGCCCTCTCCTACAATGAGCAGTTCTTC; J gene: TRBJ2-1; clone size: NA; D gene: TRBD2; V gene: TRBV28
CDR3 protein: CASSLETLLYEQYF; CDR3 DNA: TGTGCCAGCAGTTTAGAAACACTACTCTACGAGCAGTACTTC; J gene: TRBJ2-7; clone size: few; D gene: NA; V gene: TRBV12-3/TRBV12-4
CDR3 protein: CAWPGSGDGIQYF; CDR3 DNA: TGTGCCTGGCCAGGGTCCGGGGACGGTATTCAGTACTTC; J gene: TRBJ2-4; clone size: NA; D gene: NA; V gene: TRBV30
CDR3 protein: CASSRPGGPMVWEQYF; CDR3 DNA: TGTGCCAGCAGCCGCCCGGGGGGCCCTATGGTGTGGGAGCAGTACTTC; J gene: TRBJ2-7; clone size: few; D gene: NA; V gene: TRBV11-2
CDR3 protein: CASSRSSGGLETQYF; CDR3 DNA: TGTGCCAGCAGCCGGAGTAGCGGGGGGCTGGAGACCCAGTACTTC; J gene: TRBJ2-5; clone size: NA; D gene: TRBD2; V gene: TRBV3-1
CDR3 protein: CASSLGGTPYGYTF; CDR3 DNA: TGTGCCAGCAGTTTGGGGGGGACGCCCTATGGCTACACCTTC; J gene: TRBJ1-2; clone size: few; D gene: NA; V gene: TRBV27
CDR3 protein: CASSLDPGQRNTEAFF; CDR3 DNA: TGCGCCAGCAGCTTGGACCCGGGACAACGGAACACTGAGGCTTTCTTT; J gene: TRBJ1-1; clone size: NA; D gene: NA; V gene: TRBV5-1
CDR3 protein: CSVEKMGLLAVAFF; CDR3 DNA: TGCAGCGTTGAGAAGATGGGGCTCCTCGCCGTGGCTTTCTTT; J gene: TRBJ1-1; clone size: few; D gene: NA; V gene: TRBV29-1
CDR3 protein: CASSLVGPAPIYEQYF; CDR3 DNA: TGTGCTAGCAGCTTAGTAGGCCCAGCCCCAATATACGAGCAGTACTTC; J gene: TRBJ2-7; clone size: NA; D gene: NA; V gene: TRBV7-7
CDR3 protein: CAWKGLAGNEQYF; CDR3 DNA: TGTGCCTGGAAGGGGCTAGCGGGGAATGAGCAGTACTTC; J gene: TRBJ2-7; clone size: NA; D gene: TRBD2; V gene: TRBV30
CDR3 protein: CASSWGLGVYNEQFF; CDR3 DNA: TGTGCCAGCAGTTGGGGGCTAGGAGTTTACAATGAGCAGTTCTTC; J gene: TRBJ2-1; clone size: once; D gene: NA; V gene: TRBV5-5
CDR3 protein: CATSRDRLAGGLDTQYF; CDR3 DNA: TGTGCCACCAGCAGAGATCGCCTAGCGGGGGGGCTTGATACGCAGTATTTT; J gene: TRBJ2-3; clone size: NA; D gene: TRBD2; V gene: TRBV15
CDR3 protein: CASFLVGGSYEQYF; CDR3 DNA: TGTGCCAGCTTCCTGGTGGGCGGCTCCTACGAGCAGTACTTC; J gene: TRBJ2-7; clone size: NA; D gene: NA; V gene: TRBV27
CDR3 protein: CASSSLNYGYTF; CDR3 DNA: TGTGCCAGCAGTTCCCTGAACTATGGCTACACCTTC; J gene: TRBJ1-2; clone size: many; D gene: NA; V gene: TRBV28
CDR3 protein: CASSEHGTAYEQYF; CDR3 DNA: TGTGCCAGCAGTGAGCATGGGACGGCCTACGAGCAGTACTTC; J gene: TRBJ2-7; clone size: few; D gene: NA; V gene: TRBV2
CDR3 protein: CVSRGDRNTEAFF; CDR3 DNA: TGTGTCAGCAGGGGGGATCGGAACACTGAAGCTTTCTTT; J gene: TRBJ1-1; clone size: NA; D gene: TRBD1; V gene: TRBV6-6
CDR3 protein: CASILATGEQYF; CDR3 DNA: TGCGCCAGCATCTTGGCCACGGGCGAGCAGTACTTC; J gene: TRBJ2-7; clone size: NA; D gene: NA; V gene: TRBV5-1
CDR3 protein: CASSTRPGQCSYEQYF; CDR3 DNA: TGTGCCAGCAGCACGCGACCGGGACAGTGCTCCTACGAGCAGTACTTC; J gene: TRBJ2-7; clone size: many; D gene: NA; V gene: TRBV21-1
CDR3 protein: CASSSTLLGAFSYEQYF; CDR3 DNA: TGTGCCAGCTCCTCTACCCTTCTGGGCGCCTTTTCCTACGAGCAGTACTTC; J gene: TRBJ2-7; clone size: NA; D gene: NA; V gene: TRBV18
CDR3 protein: CASSPVRGPSTDTQYF; CDR3 DNA: TGTGCCAGCAGTCCCGTCAGGGGGCCCAGCACAGATACGCAGTATTTT; J gene: TRBJ2-3; clone size: few; D gene: TRBD1; V gene: TRBV7-9
CDR3 protein: CASSSRDTRGSYNEQFF; CDR3 DNA: TGTGCCAGCAGCTCCCGGGATACTAGGGGCTCCTACAATGAGCAGTTCTTC; J gene: TRBJ2-1; clone size: NA; D gene: NA; V gene: TRBV11-2
CDR3 protein: CSVEVRINTGELFF; CDR3 DNA: TGCAGCGTCGAGGTACGGATTAACACCGGGGAGCTGTTTTTT; J gene: TRBJ2-2; clone size: NA; D gene: NA; V gene: TRBV29-1
CDR3 protein: CASSEGTSGGGSSYNEQFF; CDR3 DNA: TGTGCCAGCAGTGAAGGAACTAGTGGGGGGGGTAGCTCCTACAATGAGCAGTTCTTC; J gene: TRBJ2-1; clone size: NA; D gene: TRBD2; V gene: TRBV25-1
CDR3 protein: CASSWSQGRHYGYTF; CDR3 DNA: TGCGCCAGCAGCTGGAGCCAGGGGCGTCACTATGGCTACACCTTC; J gene: TRBJ1-2; clone size: NA; D gene: NA; V gene: TRBV5-1
CDR3 protein: CASSYRRGNTGELFF; CDR3 DNA: TGTGCCAGCAGTTACCGCAGGGGGAACACCGGGGAGCTGTTTTTT; J gene: TRBJ2-2; clone size: NA; D gene: NA; V gene: TRBV6-6
CDR3 protein: CASSLGSGTGVNEQFF; CDR3 DNA: TGCGCCAGCAGCTTGGGCTCCGGGACAGGGGTCAATGAGCAGTTCTTC; J gene: TRBJ2-1; clone size: many; D gene: TRBD1; V gene: TRBV5-1
CDR3 protein: CASSQYNGRLPVGDTQYF; CDR3 DNA: TGCGCCAGCAGCCAATACAATGGGCGGCTCCCGGTAGGAGATACGCAGTATTTT; J gene: TRBJ2-3; clone size: NA; D gene: NA; V gene: TRBV4-3
CDR3 protein: CASSLAGLANEQFF; CDR3 DNA: TGTGCCAGCAGTTTAGCAGGCCTAGCCAATGAGCAGTTCTTC; J gene: TRBJ2-1; clone size: few; D gene: NA; V gene: TRBV12-3/TRBV12-4
CDR3 protein: CASSLIGGTPYQETQYF; CDR3 DNA: TGTGCCAGCAGCTTGATCGGGGGGACACCGTACCAAGAGACCCAGTACTTC; J gene: TRBJ2-5; clone size: NA; D gene: NA; V gene: TRBV7-6
CDR3 protein: CSASDRRASGASYEQYF; CDR3 DNA: TGCAGTGCTAGTGACCGCCGGGCTAGCGGGGCCTCCTACGAGCAGTACTTC; J gene: TRBJ2-7; clone size: once; D gene: TRBD2; V gene: TRBV20-1
CDR3 protein: CASSGGASYEQYF; CDR3 DNA: TGTGCCAGCAGTGGAGGGGCCTCCTACGAGCAGTACTTC; J gene: TRBJ2-7; clone size: NA; D gene: NA; V gene: TRBV25-1
CDR3 protein: CASSPTAGPSTDTQYF; CDR3 DNA: TGTGCCAGCAGCCCTACGGCTGGACCTAGCACAGATACGCAGTATTTT; J gene: TRBJ2-3; clone size: few; D gene: NA; V gene: TRBV4-2